This T cell receptor (beta chain) appears in the sequencing data of a study of a mutant IDH1 vaccine in newly diagnosed glioma. Study information: Those enrolled had earlier been treated with radiotherapy, temozolomide, or both, mostly both. Study-wide findings and caveats: Pseudoprogression apparently tracked independently of changes in top peripheral T cell clonotypes.

On this clone: The antigen is not known.

Noted time point: week 35, safety follow-up. Vaccination used 300 ug of mutant IDH1 20-mer peptide per dose, with topical imiquimod. TCRdb keeps only in-frame clones here, not all; method: immunoSEQ multiplex PCR. The sample includes roughly 32,000 clones, around 77% of them seen just once. The CDR3 runs to 15 residues. Trimming pared 0 bases from V and 8 bases from J, leaving 15 bases between. Germline CDR1 and CDR2: SGDLS and YYNGEE. The receptor's source is a woman aged 30 to 39 with glioma. Some clones in this sample may be carry-over from other donors' samples. The sequences come from PBMCs, collected from a glioma patient whose treatment included an IDH1 peptide vaccine. The chain links TRBV9 to TRBJ2-1, with D tentatively TRBD1 (6 bases). The chain's CDR3 is CASSVEGHPWDEQFF. Here the CDR3 DNA reads TGTGCCAGCAGCGTAGAGGGACACCCGTGGGATGAGCAGTTCTTC.